This passage covers 20 T cell receptor beta chains from one sample sequenced in a study of T cells in Graves' hyperthyroidism and ophthalmopathy. The investigators amplified TCR beta CDR3 regions from RNA transcripts. A set of HTBI primers served as the primers for a first-round RT-PCR of the TCR CDR3. A single record per CDR3 protein comes from TCRdb applying MiXCR to the multiplex PCR reads. The data hold hundreds of thousands of distinct CDR3 sequences, with around 17% observed a single time. Sequenced sample: blood. The receptor set was obtained from a woman under 30 with Graves' ophthalmopathy.

In this sample, this clonotype turned up many times. The rearrangement links TRBV28 to TRBJ2-7; a weak D match, TRBD1 (6 bases). The CDR3 covers 20 residues. Germline assignment: CDR1 MDHEN and CDR2 SYDVKM. V was cut by 6 bases and J by 1 base, with 31 bases left in between. CDR3 amino acids: CASRSSLSGPIRGGSYEQYF. CDR3 coding DNA: TGTGCCAGCAGATCCTCCTTGTCGGGACCGATTCGAGGGGGATCCTACGAGCAGTACTTC.

This clonotype was counted at least ten times. This chain links TRBV27 with TRBJ1-3, with D perhaps matching TRBD1 (6 bases). Trimming left V 7 bases short and J 2 bases short, with 18 bases between. Germline CDR1 is MNHEY and CDR2 is SMNVEV (reference sequence). The CDR3 has 16 residues. The CDR3 here is CASTKGGIGAGNTIYF. In DNA, the CDR3 is TGTGCCAGCACCAAGGGGGGTATTGGGGCTGGAAACACCATATATTTT.

J is TRBJ2-7 and V is TRBV28; 9 bases line up with TRBD1. V lost 5 bases and J lost 6; bases outside the gene matches: 8. The CDR3 is made up of 14 amino acids. Germline assignment: CDR1 MDHEN and CDR2 SYDVKM. The CDR3 reads CASSGRDRVGEQYF. The CDR3 DNA follows: TGTGCCAGCAGTGGTAGGGACAGGGTGGGCGAGCAGTACTTC.

V usage is TRBV28 and J usage is TRBJ2-7; 8 bases match TRBD1. The CDR3 is made up of 12 amino acids. V gave up 6 bases and J gave up 2 bases; unmatched junction bases: 0. In germline, CDR1 is MDHEN, CDR2 SYDVKM. The DNA of the CDR3 is TGTGCCAGCAGGACAGGGGCCTACGAGCAGTACTTC. This sequence encodes CASRTGAYEQYF.

This clonotype was found many times. The V gene is TRBV3-1, the J gene TRBJ2-7; a possible D gene is TRBD1 (7 bases). This CDR3 is built from 15 residues. Deletions cut 4 bases from V and 6 bases from J, with 19 bases between. Germline lookup yields CDR1 LGHDT and CDR2 YNNKEL (reference sequence). The CDR3 sequence is CASSLGGGRPFEQYF. The DNA of the CDR3 is TGTGCCAGCAGCCTTGGAGGGGGCAGGCCATTCGAGCAGTACTTC.

This clonotype was recorded at least ten times. V usage is TRBV28 and J usage is TRBJ1-2; D is uncertain. The CDR3 is 13 residues long. The V end was cut by 3 bases, the J end by 4 bases, with 9 bases between. Germline V lookup: CDR1 MDHEN, CDR2 SYDVKM. The CDR3 DNA reads TGTGCCAGCAGTTTCGCGACTCCCTATGGCTACACCTTC. It translates to CASSFATPYGYTF.

V usage is TRBV11-2 and J usage is TRBJ2-2; D possibly uses TRBD1 or TRBD2 (5 bases each). The CDR3 covers 15 residues. Trimming cost V 5 bases and J 6 bases, with 16 bases left between them. Germline-derived CDR1 and CDR2 are SGHAT and FQNNGV. CDR3 DNA: TGTGCCAGCAGCCGGTCGGTAGGGGACCCCGGGGAGCTGTTTTTT. As protein: CASSRSVGDPGELFF.

This clonotype was found many times. V and J are TRBV6-1 and TRBJ2-7; D tentatively fits TRBD1 or TRBD2 (7 bases each). The CDR3 runs to 15 residues. From germline, CDR1 is MNHNS and CDR2 SASEGT. Trimming left V 5 bases short and J 4 bases short, with 18 bases between. The CDR3 coding sequence is TGTGCCAGCAGTCCCCGGGACAGCGGGGAATACGAGCAGTACTTC. Protein: CASSPRDSGEYEQYF.

This clonotype was picked up many times. The genes are TRBV12-5 and TRBJ2-5; 11 bases fit TRBD2. The CDR3 is 17 amino acids. The germline gives CDR1 LGHNT, CDR2 FRNRAP. J was trimmed by 1 base and V by 1 base; bases with no gene match: 5. The CDR3 DNA follows: TGTGCTAGTGGTTTGGCCCGTAGCGGGGGGGCCCAAGAGACCCAGTACTTC. The encoded protein is CASGLARSGGAQETQYF. Supplemented by reference TRBV12-5 and TRBJ2-5, the full variable domain reads DARVTQTPRHKVTEMGQEVTMRCQPILGHNTVFWYRQTMMQGLELLAYFRNRAPLDDSGMPKDRFSAEMPDATLATLKIQPSEPRDSAVYFCASGLARSGGAQETQYFGPGTRLLVL.

This clonotype was observed at least ten times. The chain combines TRBV27 with TRBJ2-3; D remains ambiguous. V lost 4 bases, J lost 0 bases, and 11 bases lay in between. There are 15 residues in the CDR3. Germline V CDR1 and CDR2: MNHEY, SMNVEV (reference sequence). CDR3 loop: CASSSTHSSTDTQYF. CDR3 bases: TGTGCCAGCAGTTCTACCCACTCTAGCACAGATACGCAGTATTTT.

This clonotype has at least ten counts. The rearrangement uses TRBV13 and TRBJ1-6; 8 nucleotides line up with TRBD1. V shed 5 bases, J shed 9 bases, and the junction held 15 bases outside the gene matches. Germline CDR1 is PRHDT and CDR2 is FYEKMQ (reference sequence). This CDR3 spans 17 amino acids. CDR3 sequence reads: CASSPSTGTGDTSPLHF. CDR3 nucleotides: TGTGCCAGCAGCCCAAGTACCGGGACAGGAGATACTTCACCCCTCCACTTT.

This chain links TRBV28 with TRBJ2-7; TRBD1 aligns across 9 bases. The CDR3 runs 15 residues. Germline-derived CDR1 and CDR2 are MDHEN and SYDVKM. Unmatched junction bases numbered 7, after V lost 4 bases and J lost 3 bases. This CDR3 is CASSSPGTGNYEQYF. The CDR3 bases are TGTGCCAGCAGTTCTCCCGGGACAGGGAACTACGAGCAGTACTTC. The full variable domain, completed using reference TRBV28 and TRBJ2-7, is DVKVTQSSRYLVKRTGEKVFLECVQDMDHENMFWYRQDPGLGLRLIYFSYDVKMKEKGDIPEGYSVSREKKERFSLILESASTNQTSMYLCASSSPGTGNYEQYFGPGTRLTVT.

This clonotype was observed at least ten times. The V and J genes are TRBV28 and TRBJ1-3; 10 nucleotides agree with TRBD1. This CDR3 region has 17 residues. Germline V gene sequence: CDR1 MDHEN, CDR2 SYDVKM. With 5 bases clipped from V and 3 bases from J, the junction kept 10 bases outside the gene matches. CDR3 DNA: TGTGCCAGCAGTACGGACAGGGGGAGAGTGGGTGGAAACACCATATATTTT. Its protein is CASSTDRGRVGGNTIYF.

V is TRBV5-1 and J is TRBJ1-1; 8 nucleotides align to TRBD1. Germline V gene data show CDR1 as SGHRS and CDR2 as YFSETQ. The V segment lost 1 base and the J segment 2 bases; nucleotides outside the gene matches: 7. The CDR3 extends over 16 amino acids. The CDR3 DNA is TGCGCCAGCAGCTTGTACGGGACAGGCTCAAACACTGAAGCTTTCTTT. It codes for CASSLYGTGSNTEAFF. Variable domain in full (rest from reference TRBV5-1 and TRBJ1-1): KAGVTQTPRYLIKTRGQQVTLSCSPISGHRSVSWYQQTPGQGLQFLFEYFSETQRNKGNFPGRFSGRQFSNSRSEMNVSTLELGDSALYLCASSLYGTGSNTEAFFGQGTRLTVV.

This clonotype occurred many times. The chain joins TRBV12-3 or TRBV12-4 to TRBJ2-3; 8 nucleotides line up with TRBD1. J was trimmed by 1 base and V by 2 bases; bases with no gene match: 5. CDR3 length: 16 amino acids. Here the CDR3 reads CASSLQSGGGTDTQYF. In DNA form, the CDR3 reads TGTGCCAGCAGTTTACAGTCAGGGGGCGGCACAGATACGCAGTATTTT.

The table lists this clonotype with many counts. The rearrangement joins TRBV5-5 to TRBJ2-5; TRBD1 agrees at 12 bases. The ends lost 3 bases at V and 4 bases at J; junction bases unmatched: 7. Germline CDR1 and CDR2: SGHKS and YYEKEE (reference sequence). CDR3 length: 16 residues. Here the CDR3 reads CASSWRDRGRRETQYF. The CDR3 region has the DNA TGTGCCAGCAGCTGGAGGGACAGGGGGCGTAGAGAGACCCAGTACTTC.

This clonotype was observed many times. The chain is built from TRBV28 and TRBJ2-1; the match to TRBD1 covers 12 bases. After removal of 6 bases from V and 7 bases from J, the junction contained 10 bases not matched to a gene. In germline, CDR1 is MDHEN, CDR2 SYDVKM. The CDR3 extends over 16 amino acids. The CDR3 DNA is TGTGCCAGCAGGAAAGCGGGACAGGGGGCGGGTAATGAGCAGTTCTTC. As protein: CASRKAGQGAGNEQFF.

This sequence joins TRBV29-1 and TRBJ2-1, with TRBD2 identical over 9 bases. Germline V lookup: CDR1 SQVTM, CDR2 ANQGSEA. J gave up 6 bases and V 6 bases, and 18 bases lay outside the gene matches. This CDR3 region has 17 residues. CDR3 sequence: CSVSYPGASGNVNEQFF. The CDR3 DNA is TGCAGCGTCTCCTACCCCGGGGCTAGCGGGAATGTCAATGAGCAGTTCTTC.

CDR3 nucleotides: TGTGCCAGCAGCTTGTCGTTGGGGGATAGATCACCCCTCCACTTT. It encodes CASSLSLGDRSPLHF. The rearrangement uses TRBV5-6 and TRBJ1-6; D may be TRBD1 (5 bases). Trimming pared 1 base from V and 10 bases from J, leaving 15 bases between. CDR3 size: 15 residues. Germline V gene sequence: CDR1 SGHDT, CDR2 YYEEEE.

This clonotype was detected many times. This rearrangement joins TRBV24-1 to TRBJ2-7; no reliable D call. Germline CDR1 is KGHDR and CDR2 is SFDVKD. The CDR3 sequence is 13 residues long. Trimming took off 9 bases at V and 0 bases at J, with 11 bases between the two ends. The CDR3 DNA is TGTGCCACCTTGGGTCAAAACTCCTACGAGCAGTACTTC. Translating it yields CATLGQNSYEQYF.